One and the same sample provided the 13 T cell receptor beta chains below, sequenced in a study of read filtering for tumor transcriptome and immune sequencing. Molecular barcoded adaptors covering alpha/delta and beta/gamma chains were used on roughly 370 ng RNA. TCRdb re-called the reads with MiXCR, one entry per CDR3 protein. The repertoire holds around 50,000 distinct CDR3 sequences, with 20% to 25% as singletons. Sequenced input: a population of CD138-negative cells sorted from bone marrow. The receptors stem from a donor over 35 with multiple myeloma.

This clonotype was observed many times. The rearrangement links TRBV29-1 to TRBJ1-1; 7 bases are a match to TRBD1. V gave up 3 bases and J gave up 5 bases; unmatched junction bases: 3. Germline V gene lookup returns CDR1 SQVTM and CDR2 ANQGSEA. The CDR3 contains 12 residues. DNA for the CDR3: TGCAGCGTTGACAGGGGGGGGACTGAAGCTTTCTTT. Encoded protein: CSVDRGGTEAFF.

V and J are TRBV12-3 or TRBV12-4 and TRBJ2-1; TRBD2 aligns across 7 bases. The V and J ends lost 6 bases and 9 bases, in that order; junction bases with no gene match: 8. CDR3 size: 13 residues. DNA of the CDR3: TGTGCCAGCAGGCCCTGGGGGGGAGGTGAGCAGTTCTTC. It codes for CASRPWGGGEQFF.

This clonotype appeared many times. V usage is TRBV5-1 and J usage is TRBJ2-5; D perhaps matches TRBD2 (6 bases). V lost 0 bases and J lost 0, with 6 bases in between. The CDR3 totals 14 residues. The germline V gene encodes CDR1 SGHRS and CDR2 YFSETQ. CDR3: CASSLASDQETQYF. The DNA for the CDR3 is TGCGCCAGCAGCTTGGCTAGCGACCAAGAGACCCAGTACTTC.

Worth noting for this clonotype: A much larger clone is a single base away; this may be a read error. J is TRBJ2-1 and V is TRBV5-1, with 8 bases identical to TRBD2. The germline V gene has CDR1 SGHRS and CDR2 YFSETQ. The CDR3 totals 17 residues. CDR3 region: CAGSLFLAGMSHNEQFF. CDR3 DNA sequence: TGCGCCGGCAGCTTGTTTCTAGCGGGTATGAGTCACAATGAGCAGTTCTTC.

There are many counts of this clonotype. This chain uses TRBV11-2 with TRBJ2-1; D might be TRBD1 (6 bases). Deletions cut 7 bases from V and 4 bases from J, with 14 bases between. CDR3 size: 14 residues. Per germline, CDR1 SGHAT and CDR2 FQNNGV. The CDR3 DNA is TGTGCCAGCACCCAAGGGGGTGGGTACAATGAGCAGTTCTTC. Its translation is CASTQGGGYNEQFF. Based on the CDR3 plus reference TRBV11-2 and TRBJ2-1, the full variable domain is EAGVAQSPRYKIIEKRQSVAFWCNPISGHATLYWYQQILGQGPKLLIQFQNNGVVDDSQLPKDRFSAERLKGVDSTLKIQPAKLEDSAVYLCASTQGGGYNEQFFGPGTRLTVL.

Many counts were recorded for this clonotype. The gene calls are TRBV28 and TRBJ2-2, with TRBD1 matching over 7 bases. There are 18 residues in the CDR3. Germline trimming cut 10 bases from V and 1 base from J; bases unmatched to any gene: 18. Germline V gene lookup returns CDR1 MDHEN and CDR2 SYDVKM. The CDR3 bases are TGTGCCATTACTCCCGTCCGAAGGGGACAGCTGAACACCGGGGAGCTGTTTTTT. Translated, it gives CAITPVRRGQLNTGELFF. Filled out from reference TRBV28 and TRBJ2-2, the complete variable domain reads DVKVTQSSRYLVKRTGEKVFLECVQDMDHENMFWYRQDPGLGLRLIYFSYDVKMKEKGDIPEGYSVSREKKERFSLILESASTNQTSMYLCAITPVRRGQLNTGELFFGEGSRLTVL.

This clonotype was counted ten times or more. The CDR3 sequence: CASSPSFEGRNTEAFF. The CDR3 bases are TGTGCCAGCAGCCCATCATTCGAGGGGAGGAACACTGAAGCTTTCTTT. The J gene is TRBJ1-1, the V gene TRBV3-1; TRBD1 might be the D (5 bases). Trimming left V 4 bases short and J 1 base short, with 16 bases between. The germline CDR1 and CDR2 sequences are LGHDT and YNNKEL (reference sequence). This CDR3 is 16 amino acids long. Full variable domain (rest looked up from reference TRBV3-1 and TRBJ1-1): DTAVSQTPKYLVTQMGNDKSIKCEQNLGHDTMYWYKQDSKKFLKIMFSYNNKELIINETVPNRFSPKSPDKAHLNLHINSLELGDSAVYFCASSPSFEGRNTEAFFGQGTRLTVV.

This clonotype was detected ten times or more. The chain joins TRBV5-1 to TRBJ1-5; maybe TRBD1 (5 bases). Germline CDR1 is SGHRS and CDR2 is YFSETQ. Trimming removed 1 base from V and 2 bases from J, with 7 bases in between. CDR3 size: 14 residues. CDR3 region: CASSLSGGNQPQHF. CDR3 DNA: TGCGCCAGCAGCTTGTCGGGGGGCAATCAGCCCCAGCATTTT.

This clonotype showed up many times. As DNA, the CDR3 is TGTGCCAGCAGTTCCGACCTACTAGCGGGGGGACACTCCTACAATGAGCAGTTCTTC. Its protein product is CASSSDLLAGGHSYNEQFF. The V gene is TRBV28, the J gene TRBJ2-1; TRBD2 matches 12 bases. V was clipped by 4 bases and J by 0 bases; unmatched bases: 10. This CDR3 comprises 19 residues. The germline V gene encodes CDR1 MDHEN and CDR2 SYDVKM.

In this sample, this clonotype turned up many times. The chain links TRBV7-9 to TRBJ1-2; D is uncertain. Between the trimmed V and J ends, which lost 6 bases and 2 bases, there was a span of 10 bases. CDR1 is SEHNR and CDR2 is FQNEAQ in the germline V gene (reference sequence). The CDR3 spans 13 residues. The CDR3 nucleotides read TGTGCCAGCAGAGCGGAGGGAAACTATGGCTACACCTTC. Amino acids: CASRAEGNYGYTF.

This clonotype has ten or more counts. The J gene is TRBJ1-1, the V gene TRBV6-5, with 9 bases matching TRBD1. The J call is uncertain, as TRBJ1-6 better fits the DNA end. The germline gives CDR1 MNHEY, CDR2 SVGAGI. The CDR3 loop spans 18 amino acids. The CDR3 nucleotides read TGTGCCAGCAGTTACTCGAGACCCGGGACAGGGACCGGTTCACCCCTCCACTTT. Its protein product is CASSYSRPGTGTGSPLHF.

A word on this clonotype: A single base separates this from a much larger clone, so it may be a read error. No conserved phenylalanine or tryptophan is present at the end of the CDR3, so a read error is the likely explanation. J is TRBJ1-1 and V is TRBV7-2; a possible D gene is TRBD1 (5 bases). CDR3 length: 14 residues. V was pared by 4 bases and J by 3 bases, with 12 bases between. Germline-derived CDR1 and CDR2 are SGHTA and FQGNSA. The CDR3 protein is CASSSTRDDTEAFL. The DNA for the CDR3 is TGTGCCAGCAGCTCTACCAGGGATGACACTGAAGCTTTCTTA.

This clonotype is medium-sized in the sample. The chain links TRBV7-8 to TRBJ2-3, with TRBD1 identical over 7 bases. CDR3 size: 15 residues. The germline V gene encodes CDR1 SGHVS and CDR2 FQNEAQ. The V gene end was trimmed by 8 bases and the J gene end by 5 bases; junction bases not matched to a gene: 13. The CDR3 protein is CASGTYTHRGDTQYF. In DNA form, the CDR3 reads TGTGCCAGCGGAACCTACACCCACAGGGGAGATACGCAGTATTTT.